The present TCR beta chain was sequenced within a study of shared clonotypes between healthy human individuals. Points from the study as a whole: Memory subsets generally showed lower estimated richness than naive subsets.

Germline-derived CDR1 and CDR2 are GTSNPN and SVGIG (reference sequence). The trim removed 7 bases at V and 2 bases at J, leaving 5 bases unmatched. The CDR3 runs 14 residues. Sequencing was performed with immunoSEQ multiplex PCR; in TCRdb, only in-frame clones are kept and a portion is missing. The table records some 790,000 clones, approximately 77% of them present only once. This clone was counted a few times. The antigen remains undetermined. The sequence was obtained from a woman younger than 45 in good health. Specimen: memory CD4+ T cells sorted from blood. Documented subset: CD45RA-negative fraction. The rearrangement joins TRBV30 to TRBJ2-2; 9 positions match TRBD1. This CDR3 reads CASNRGRNTGELFF. The CDR3 region has the DNA TGTGCCTCAAACAGGGGGCGCAACACCGGGGAGCTGTTTTTT.